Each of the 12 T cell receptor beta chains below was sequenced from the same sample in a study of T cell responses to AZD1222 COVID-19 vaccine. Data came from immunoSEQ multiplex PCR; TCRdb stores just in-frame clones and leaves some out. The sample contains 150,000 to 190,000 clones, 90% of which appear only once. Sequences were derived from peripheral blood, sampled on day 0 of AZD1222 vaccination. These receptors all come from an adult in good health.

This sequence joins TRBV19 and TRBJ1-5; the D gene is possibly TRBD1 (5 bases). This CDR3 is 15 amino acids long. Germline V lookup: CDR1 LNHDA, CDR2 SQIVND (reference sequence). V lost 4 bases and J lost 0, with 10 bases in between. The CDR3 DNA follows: TGTGCCAGTAGTAAAGGGGAGACTAGCAATCAGCCCCAGCATTTT. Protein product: CASSKGETSNQPQHF.

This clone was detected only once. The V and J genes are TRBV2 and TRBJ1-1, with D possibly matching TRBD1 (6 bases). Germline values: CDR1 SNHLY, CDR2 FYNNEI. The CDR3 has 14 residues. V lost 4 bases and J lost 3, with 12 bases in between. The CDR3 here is CASSAHREYTEAFF. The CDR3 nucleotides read TGTGCCAGCAGTGCGCACAGGGAGTACACTGAAGCTTTCTTT.

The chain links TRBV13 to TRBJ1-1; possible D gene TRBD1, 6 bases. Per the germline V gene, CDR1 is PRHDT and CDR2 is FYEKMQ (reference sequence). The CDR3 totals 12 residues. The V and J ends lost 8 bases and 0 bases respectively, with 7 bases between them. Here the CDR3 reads CASDRLNTEAFF. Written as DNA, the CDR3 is TGTGCCAGCGACAGGCTGAACACTGAAGCTTTCTTT.

The CDR3 coding sequence is TGTGCCAGCAGTTGGGTGAGGGATTATGGCTACACCTTC. Translating it yields CASSWVRDYGYTF. The rearrangement joins TRBV12-3 or TRBV12-4 to TRBJ1-2, with no clear D. This CDR3 is 13 amino acids long. The ends were cut back, 4 bases at V and 5 bases at J, with 11 bases in the middle.

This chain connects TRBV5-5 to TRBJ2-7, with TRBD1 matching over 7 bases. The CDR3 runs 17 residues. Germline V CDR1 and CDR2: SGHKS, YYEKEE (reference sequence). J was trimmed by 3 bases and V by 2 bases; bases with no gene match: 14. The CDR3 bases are TGTGCCAGCAGCTTTCAAGGGTACCGGGACAGAGACTACGAGCAGTACTTC. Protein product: CASSFQGYRDRDYEQYF.

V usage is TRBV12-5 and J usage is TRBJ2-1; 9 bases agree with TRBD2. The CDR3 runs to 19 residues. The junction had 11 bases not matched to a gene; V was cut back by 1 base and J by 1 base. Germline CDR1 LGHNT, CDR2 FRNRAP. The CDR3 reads CASGLGGGRGLRSYNEQFF. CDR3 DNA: TGTGCTAGTGGTTTGGGTGGCGGGAGGGGCCTTAGGTCCTACAATGAGCAGTTCTTC.

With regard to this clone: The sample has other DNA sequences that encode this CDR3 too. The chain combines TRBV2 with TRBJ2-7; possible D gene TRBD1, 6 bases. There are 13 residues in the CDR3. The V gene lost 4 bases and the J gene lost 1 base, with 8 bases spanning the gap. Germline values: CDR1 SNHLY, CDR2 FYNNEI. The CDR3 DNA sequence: TGTGCCAGCAGTGTTCAGGGGTCCTACGAGCAGTACTTC. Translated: CASSVQGSYEQYF.

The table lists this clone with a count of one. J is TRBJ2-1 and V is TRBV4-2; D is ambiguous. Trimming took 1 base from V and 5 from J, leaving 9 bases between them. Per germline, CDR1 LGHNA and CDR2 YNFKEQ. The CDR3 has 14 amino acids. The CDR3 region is CASSQGDTNNEQFF. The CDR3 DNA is TGTGCCAGCAGCCAAGGGGATACAAACAATGAGCAGTTCTTC.

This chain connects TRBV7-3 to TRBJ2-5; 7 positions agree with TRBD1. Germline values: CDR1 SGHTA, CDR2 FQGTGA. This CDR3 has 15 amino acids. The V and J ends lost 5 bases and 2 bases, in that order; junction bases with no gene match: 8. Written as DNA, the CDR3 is TGTGCCAGCAGCCCGTTAGGGGACAGACAAGAGACCCAGTACTTC. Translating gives CASSPLGDRQETQYF.

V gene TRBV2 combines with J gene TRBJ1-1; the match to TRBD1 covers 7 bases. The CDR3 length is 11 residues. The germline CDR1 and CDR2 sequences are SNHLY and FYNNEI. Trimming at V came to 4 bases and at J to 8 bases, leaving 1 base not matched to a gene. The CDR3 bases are TGTGCCAGCAGTGCGACAGGGGAAGCTTTCTTT. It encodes CASSATGEAFF.

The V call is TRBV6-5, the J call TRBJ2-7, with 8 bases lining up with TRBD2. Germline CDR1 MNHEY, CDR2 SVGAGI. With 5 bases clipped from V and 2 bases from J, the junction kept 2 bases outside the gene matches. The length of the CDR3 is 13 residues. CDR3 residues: CASSPAGAYEQYF. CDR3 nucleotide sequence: TGTGCCAGCAGTCCAGCGGGAGCCTACGAGCAGTACTTC.

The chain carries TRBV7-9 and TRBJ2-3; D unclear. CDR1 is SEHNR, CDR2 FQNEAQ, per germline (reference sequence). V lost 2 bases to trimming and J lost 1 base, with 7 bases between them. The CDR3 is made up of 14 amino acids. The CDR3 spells CASSLIGRTDTQYF. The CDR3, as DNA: TGTGCCAGCAGCTTAATTGGGCGCACAGATACGCAGTATTTT.